This entry concerns a single TCR beta chain. The target of this receptor is not known. Within one base of it there is no much larger clone, and no base qualities were kept. Using the deep immunoSEQ assay, multiplex PCR amplified TCR CDR3 regions from genomic DNA. Extracted genomic DNA from each cell subset was distributed evenly across all wells of several immunoSEQ 96-well plates, and each plate was treated as a replicate. For sorted subsets, around 0.2 ug genomic DNA, equal to some 30,000 T cell genomes, was loaded into each replicate PCR. Purified libraries were measured with a Qubit 3.0 fluorometer, size-checked on a Bioanalyzer 2100, and measured again with the KAPA Library Quantification kit. Each immunoSEQ 96-well plate was sequenced on its own single-read 150-cycle Illumina NextSeq 550 flow cell. The source study handled its data this way. Because the immunoSEQ output included only junctional sequences and no quality scores, the filtering could not be the same as the filtering used for full-length reads. To assign V/J genes and CDR3, sequences were annotated using PyIR, a Python wrapper for IgBLAST v1.9, with IMGT germline references. Reads with weak V/J assignments (E-value above 1e-6), missing CDR3, stop codons, out-of-frame junctions, or ambiguous translated residues were removed. A V3J clonotype was defined by an identical inferred V gene, J gene, and CDR3 amino acid sequence. The percentage overlap between two repertoires was calculated by dividing the number of shared unique clonotypes by the size of the smaller repertoire. Repertoire richness was assessed with RTK rarefaction, the Chao1 estimator, and Recon v2.1 estimates of unobserved clonotypes. OLGA was used to compute generation probabilities for all TCRbeta clonotypes that the gDNA method yielded from several donors. TCRdb holds this immuneACCESS table with in-frame rearrangements only. Some clones are missing; in checked studies, unresolved V genes explain under half, and the rest has no known cause. V, J and clone size are those of that table, while D and trimming were read from the DNA. This sample is represented by more than 550,000 clones; less than 95% of them were singletons. The ten most abundant clones make up about 33% of the sample.

V gives up 5 bases and J gives up 3 bases, and the segment between their germline ends measures 14 bases. The CDR3 has 14 amino acids, counting the end cysteine and phenylalanine. The kept DNA is CDR3 alone, 42 bases in frame from the first base. CDR1 and CDR2 were assigned from the germline V gene as SGHVS and FQNEAQ. Healthy HIV-negative adults with no recently reported acute infections or vaccinations were included as donors. Only Caucasian adults living in Nashville, Tennessee, USA were represented among the donors. The CD8 memory samples were a combination of magnetically selected CD45RO+ cells and CCR7-negative CD45RA+ effector memory (TemRA) cells. Blood was collected by leukapheresis, and PBMCs were isolated by Ficoll-Histopaque density gradient centrifugation and then cryopreserved in liquid nitrogen vapor phase. Analytical flow cytometry was used to check the purity and quantity of every magnetically sorted T cell population. Genomic DNA was isolated from each sorted fraction and quantified by UV absorbance on a Nanodrop 2000c.

The sample comes from a study of shared clonotypes between healthy human individuals (dated by TCRdb to the early 2020s). Some background on the complete study: The cohort included three men and a couple of women between 18 and 49 years of age. For each donor, CD4 naive and CD4 memory were each given three plates, CD8 naive was given two plates, and CD8 memory was given one plate. Blood TCR repertoires of five healthy adults were deeply sequenced to estimate repertoire size and the extent of clonotype sharing between individuals. To increase sequencing depth and limit assay-specific biases, different laboratories used diverse techniques to prepare libraries and sequence TCR repertoires. Leukapheresis yielded between about 0.9 and 9 billion PBMCs per donor. The research as a whole found: The small number of donors limited the genetic and exposure-history diversity represented. Only blood was sampled, and tissue TCR repertoires likely differ from those in blood. Clonotypes shared by all four sorted-subset donors showed higher generation probabilities than non-shared clonotypes. Incomplete sequencing was indicated by rarefaction of sorted-subset datasets, despite the large sequencing depth. Pairwise subsampling indicated that sequencing depth was expected to affect the degree of clonotype sharing among donors. Naive subsets generally had larger estimated clonotype richness than memory subsets. When several donors were compared, the shared fraction of clonotypes was 5% to 6.5% for naive CD4, less than 4% for naive CD8, more than 2% for memory CD4, and 0.3% to 0.5% for memory CD8.

The source of this sequence is a man aged 18 to 30 in good health. Some clones in this sample may be carry-over from other donors' samples. Material for sequencing was memory CD8+ T cells from PBMCs. The cell subset or site tag for this specimen amounts to: CD45RO+ cells pooled with CCR7-negative TemRA cells. The rearrangement combines TRBV7-8 with TRBJ2-7, and TRBD1 may be the D gene, going by 5 matching bases. The CDR3 here reads CASSPGAEIYEQYF. The bases read TGTGCCAGCAGCCCTGGGGCGGAAATCTACGAGCAGTACTTC.